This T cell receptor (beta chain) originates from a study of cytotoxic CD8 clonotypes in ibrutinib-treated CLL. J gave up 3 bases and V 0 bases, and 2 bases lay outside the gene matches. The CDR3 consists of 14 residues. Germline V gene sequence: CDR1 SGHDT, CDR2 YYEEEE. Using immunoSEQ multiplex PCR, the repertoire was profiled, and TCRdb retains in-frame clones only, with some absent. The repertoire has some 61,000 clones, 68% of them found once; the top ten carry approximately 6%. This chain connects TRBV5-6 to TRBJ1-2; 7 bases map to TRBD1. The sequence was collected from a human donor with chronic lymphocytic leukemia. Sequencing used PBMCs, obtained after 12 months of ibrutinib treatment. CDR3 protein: CASSLGRGDYGYTF. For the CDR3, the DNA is TGTGCCAGCAGCTTGGGCAGGGGGGACTATGGCTACACCTTC.